This T cell receptor beta chain was sequenced for a study of T cells in Graves' hyperthyroidism and ophthalmopathy. Study-level information: Before any treatment, at initial diagnosis, peripheral blood was collected. Findings and limits, study-wide: Before onset, ophthalmopathy was predicted by the model a median 6.5 months earlier. Blood also showed most of the thyroid clonotypes that were expanded above 0.001.

For ophthalmopathy patients, the Clinical Activity Score was at least 3 and the NOSPECS grade at least 4; duration was under 3 months. This clonotype has just a few counts. Its antigen remains unidentified. RNA transcripts served as the template for amplifying TCR beta CDR3 regions. HTBI primers drove first-round RT-PCR of the TCR CDR3. One entry per CDR3 protein, called by TCRdb with MiXCR from the multiplex PCR reads. The top ten clones hold 2.5% to 4% of a sample with some 650,000 distinct CDR3 sequences, more than 15% of them seen once. V was cut by 6 bases and J by 1 base, with 15 bases left in between. Per germline, CDR1 LNHDA and CDR2 SQIVND (reference sequence). There are 15 residues in the CDR3.

Specimen: blood. The sequence came from a woman between 40 and 50 years old with Graves' ophthalmopathy. This chain uses TRBV19 with TRBJ1-2; tentative D call: TRBD1 (6 bases). CDR3 DNA sequence: TGTGCCAGTAGGGACCCTGGGGGCGTTAACTATGGCTACACCTTC. It encodes CASRDPGGVNYGYTF.